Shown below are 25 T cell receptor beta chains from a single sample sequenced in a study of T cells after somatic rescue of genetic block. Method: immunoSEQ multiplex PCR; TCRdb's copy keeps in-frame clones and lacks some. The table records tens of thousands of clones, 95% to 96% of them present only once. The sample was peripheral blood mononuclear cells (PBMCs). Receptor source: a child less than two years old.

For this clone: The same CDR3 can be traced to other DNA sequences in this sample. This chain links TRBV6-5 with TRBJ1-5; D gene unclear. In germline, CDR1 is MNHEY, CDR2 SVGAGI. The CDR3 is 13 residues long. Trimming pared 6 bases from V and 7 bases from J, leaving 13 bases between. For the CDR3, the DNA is TGTGCCAGCAGACCGTTGGGAGAACAGCCCCAGCATTTT. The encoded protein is CASRPLGEQPQHF.

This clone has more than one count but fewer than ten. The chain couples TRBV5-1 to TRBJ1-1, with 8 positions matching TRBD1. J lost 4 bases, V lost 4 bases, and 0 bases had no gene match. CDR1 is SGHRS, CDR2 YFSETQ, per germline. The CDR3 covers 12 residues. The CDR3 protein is CASSTGGTEAFF. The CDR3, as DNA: TGCGCCAGCAGCACAGGGGGCACTGAAGCTTTCTTT.

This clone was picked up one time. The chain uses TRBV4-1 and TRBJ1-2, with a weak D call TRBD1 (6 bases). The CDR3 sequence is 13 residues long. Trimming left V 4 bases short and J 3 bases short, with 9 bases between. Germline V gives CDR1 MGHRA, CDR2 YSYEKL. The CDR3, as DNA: TGCGCCAGCAGCCCCCGACAGGACTATGGCTACACCTTC. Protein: CASSPRQDYGYTF.

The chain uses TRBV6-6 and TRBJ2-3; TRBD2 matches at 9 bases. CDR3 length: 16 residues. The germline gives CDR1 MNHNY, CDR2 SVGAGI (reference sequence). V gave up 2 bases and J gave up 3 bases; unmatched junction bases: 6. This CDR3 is CASSYLSGRGTDTQYF. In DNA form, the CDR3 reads TGTGCCAGCAGTTACCTTAGCGGGAGAGGGACAGATACGCAGTATTTT.

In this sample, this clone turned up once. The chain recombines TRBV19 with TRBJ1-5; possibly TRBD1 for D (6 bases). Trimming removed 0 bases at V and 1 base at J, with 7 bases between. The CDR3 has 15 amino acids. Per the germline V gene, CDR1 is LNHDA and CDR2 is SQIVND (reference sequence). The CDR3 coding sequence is TGTGCCAGTAGTATAGATAGGGGGAGCAATCAGCCCCAGCATTTT. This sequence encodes CASSIDRGSNQPQHF.

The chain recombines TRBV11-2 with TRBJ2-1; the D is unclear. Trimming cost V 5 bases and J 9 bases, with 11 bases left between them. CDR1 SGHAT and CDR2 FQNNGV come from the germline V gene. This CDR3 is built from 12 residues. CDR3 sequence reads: CASSPDRGEQFF. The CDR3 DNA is TGTGCCAGCAGCCCCGACCGTGGTGAGCAGTTCTTC.

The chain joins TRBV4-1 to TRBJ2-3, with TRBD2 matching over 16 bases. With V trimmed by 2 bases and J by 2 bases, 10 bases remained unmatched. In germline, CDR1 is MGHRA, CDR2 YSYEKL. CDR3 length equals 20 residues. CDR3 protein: CASSQPGLAGGPRITDTQYF. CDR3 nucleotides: TGCGCCAGCAGCCAACCGGGACTAGCGGGAGGGCCCCGTATCACAGATACGCAGTATTTT.

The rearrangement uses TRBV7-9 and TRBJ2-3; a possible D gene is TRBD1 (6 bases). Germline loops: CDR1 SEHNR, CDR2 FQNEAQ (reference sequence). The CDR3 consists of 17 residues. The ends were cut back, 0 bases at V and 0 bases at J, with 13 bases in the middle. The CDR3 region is CASSLAGTSTSTDTQYF. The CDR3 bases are TGTGCCAGCAGCTTAGCCGGGACATCGACTAGCACAGATACGCAGTATTTT.

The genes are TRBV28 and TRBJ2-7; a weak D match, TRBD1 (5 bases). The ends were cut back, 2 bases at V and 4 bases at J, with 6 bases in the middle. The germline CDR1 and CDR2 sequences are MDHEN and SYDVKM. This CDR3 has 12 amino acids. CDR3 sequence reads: CASSLRGYEQYF. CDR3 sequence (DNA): TGTGCCAGCAGTTTAAGGGGATACGAGCAGTACTTC.

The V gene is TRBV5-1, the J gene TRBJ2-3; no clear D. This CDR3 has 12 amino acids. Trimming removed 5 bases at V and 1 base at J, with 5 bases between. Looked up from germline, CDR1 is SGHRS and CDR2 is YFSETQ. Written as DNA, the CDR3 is TGCGCCAGCAGTGGCGGCACAGATACGCAGTATTTT. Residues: CASSGGTDTQYF.

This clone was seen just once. For the CDR3, the DNA is TGTGCCAGCAGTGAATCAGGGGGCTCCTACGAGCAGTACTTC. Translation: CASSESGGSYEQYF. J is TRBJ2-7 and V is TRBV25-1; 7 nucleotides align to TRBD1. Per germline, CDR1 MGHDK and CDR2 SYGVNS. V dropped 1 base and J dropped 0; count of bases not matched to a gene: 0. The CDR3 is made up of 14 amino acids.

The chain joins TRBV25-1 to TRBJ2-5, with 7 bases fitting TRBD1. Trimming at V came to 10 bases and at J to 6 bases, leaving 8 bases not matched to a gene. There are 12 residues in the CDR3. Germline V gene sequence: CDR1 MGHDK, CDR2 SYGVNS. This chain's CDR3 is CATEGGAKTQYF. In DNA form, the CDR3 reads TGTGCCACAGAAGGGGGCGCAAAGACCCAGTACTTC.

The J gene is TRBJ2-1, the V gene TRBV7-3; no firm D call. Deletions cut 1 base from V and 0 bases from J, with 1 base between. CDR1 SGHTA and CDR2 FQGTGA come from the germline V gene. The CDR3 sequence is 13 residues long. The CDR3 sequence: CASSLSSYNEQFF. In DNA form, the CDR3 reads TGTGCCAGCAGCTTAAGCTCCTACAATGAGCAGTTCTTC. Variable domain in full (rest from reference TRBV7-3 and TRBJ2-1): GAGVSQTPSNKVTEKGKYVELRCDPISGHTALYWYRQSLGQGPEFLIYFQGTGAADDSGLPNDRFFAVRPEGSVSTLKIQRTERGDSAVYLCASSLSSYNEQFFGPGTRLTVL.

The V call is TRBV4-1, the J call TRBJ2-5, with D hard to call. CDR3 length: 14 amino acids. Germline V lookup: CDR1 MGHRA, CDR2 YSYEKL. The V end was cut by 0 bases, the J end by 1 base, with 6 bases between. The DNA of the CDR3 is TGCGCCAGCAGCCAAGATTGGAGCCAAGAGACCCAGTACTTC. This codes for CASSQDWSQETQYF.

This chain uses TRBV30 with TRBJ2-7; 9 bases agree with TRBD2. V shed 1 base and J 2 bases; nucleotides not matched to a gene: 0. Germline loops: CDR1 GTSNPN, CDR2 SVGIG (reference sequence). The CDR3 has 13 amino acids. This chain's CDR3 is CAWSGGRAYEQYF. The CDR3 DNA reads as TGTGCCTGGAGTGGCGGGAGGGCCTACGAGCAGTACTTC. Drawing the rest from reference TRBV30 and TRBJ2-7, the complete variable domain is SQTIHQWPATLVQPVGSPLSLECTVEGTSNPNLYWYRQAAGRGLQLLFYSVGIGQISSEVPQNLSASRPQDRQFILSSKKLLLSDSGFYLCAWSGGRAYEQYFGPGTRLTVT.

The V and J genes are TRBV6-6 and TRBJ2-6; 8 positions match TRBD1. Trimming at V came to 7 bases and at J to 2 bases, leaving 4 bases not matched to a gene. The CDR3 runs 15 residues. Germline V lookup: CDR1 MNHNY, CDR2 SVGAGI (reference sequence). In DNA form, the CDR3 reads TGTGCCAGCACTTGGACAGGGACTGGGGCCAACGTCCTGACTTTC. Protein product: CASTWTGTGANVLTF.

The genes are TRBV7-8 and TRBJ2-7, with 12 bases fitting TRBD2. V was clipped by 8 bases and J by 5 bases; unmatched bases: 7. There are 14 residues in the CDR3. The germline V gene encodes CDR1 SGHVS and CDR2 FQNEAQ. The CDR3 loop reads CASGSSGRVHEQYF. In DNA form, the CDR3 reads TGTGCCAGCGGATCTAGCGGGAGGGTACACGAGCAGTACTTC.

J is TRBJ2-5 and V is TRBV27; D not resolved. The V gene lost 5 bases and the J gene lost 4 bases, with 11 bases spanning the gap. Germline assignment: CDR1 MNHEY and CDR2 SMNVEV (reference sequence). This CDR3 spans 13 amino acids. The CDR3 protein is CASSTLTRETQYF. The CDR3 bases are TGTGCCAGCAGTACCCTTACCCGAGAGACCCAGTACTTC.

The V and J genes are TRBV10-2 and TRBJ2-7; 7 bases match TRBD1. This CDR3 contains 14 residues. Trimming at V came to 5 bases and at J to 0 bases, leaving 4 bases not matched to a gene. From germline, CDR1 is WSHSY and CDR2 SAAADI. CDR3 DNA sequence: TGCGCCAGCAGTCCCAGGGGGACCTCCTACGAGCAGTACTTC. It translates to CASSPRGTSYEQYF.

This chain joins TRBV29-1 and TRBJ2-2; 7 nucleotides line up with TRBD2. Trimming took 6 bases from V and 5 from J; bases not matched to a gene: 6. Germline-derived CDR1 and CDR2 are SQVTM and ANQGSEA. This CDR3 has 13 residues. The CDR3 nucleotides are TGCAGCGTGGGGGAGGGGAGTACCGGGGAGCTGTTTTTT. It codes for CSVGEGSTGELFF.

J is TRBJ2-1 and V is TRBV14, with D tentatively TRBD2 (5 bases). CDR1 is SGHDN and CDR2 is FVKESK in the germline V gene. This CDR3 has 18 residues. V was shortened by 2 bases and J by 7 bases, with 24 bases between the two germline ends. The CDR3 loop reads CASSQPSPSGLNRNEQFF. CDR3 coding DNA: TGTGCCAGCAGCCAACCTTCTCCCAGCGGTCTCAACCGGAATGAGCAGTTCTTC.

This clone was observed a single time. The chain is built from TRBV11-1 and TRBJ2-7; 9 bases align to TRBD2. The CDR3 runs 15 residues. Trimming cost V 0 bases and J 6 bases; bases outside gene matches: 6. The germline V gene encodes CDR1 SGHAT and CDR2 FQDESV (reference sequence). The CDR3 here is CASSLAVGSGSEQYF. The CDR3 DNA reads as TGTGCCAGCAGCTTAGCGGTAGGTAGCGGGAGCGAGCAGTACTTC.

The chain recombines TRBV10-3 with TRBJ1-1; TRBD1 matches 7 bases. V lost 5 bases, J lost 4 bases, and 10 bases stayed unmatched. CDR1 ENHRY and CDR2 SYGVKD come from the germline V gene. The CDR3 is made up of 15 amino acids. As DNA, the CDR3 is TGTGCCATCAGTACCGGGACAGCAGATGCCACTGAAGCTTTCTTT. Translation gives CAISTGTADATEAFF.

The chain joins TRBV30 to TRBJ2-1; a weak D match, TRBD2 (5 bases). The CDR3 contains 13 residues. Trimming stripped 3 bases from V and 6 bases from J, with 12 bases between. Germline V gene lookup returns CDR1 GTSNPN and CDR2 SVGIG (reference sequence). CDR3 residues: CAWRRLAPNEQFF. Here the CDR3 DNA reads TGTGCCTGGAGAAGGCTAGCCCCCAATGAGCAGTTCTTC. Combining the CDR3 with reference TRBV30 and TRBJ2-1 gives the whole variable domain SQTIHQWPATLVQPVGSPLSLECTVEGTSNPNLYWYRQAAGRGLQLLFYSVGIGQISSEVPQNLSASRPQDRQFILSSKKLLLSDSGFYLCAWRRLAPNEQFFGPGTRLTVL.

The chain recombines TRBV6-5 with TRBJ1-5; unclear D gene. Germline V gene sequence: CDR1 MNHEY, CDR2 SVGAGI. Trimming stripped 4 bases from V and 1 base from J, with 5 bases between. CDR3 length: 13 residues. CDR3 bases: TGTGCCAGCAGTTTTGACAGCAATCAGCCCCAGCATTTT. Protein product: CASSFDSNQPQHF.